These 21 T cell receptor beta chains share one sample of origin, sequenced in a study of T cells in Graves' hyperthyroidism and ophthalmopathy. Using RNA transcripts as the source, TCR beta CDR3 regions were amplified. The study used the HTBI primer set for a first-round RT-PCR of the TCR CDR3. TCRdb used MiXCR to reprocess the multiplex PCR reads, holding one entry per CDR3 protein. Of approximately 600,000 distinct CDR3 sequences listed, 15% to 20% are singletons. The sequenced material came from blood. The source is a woman aged 25-40 years with Graves' hyperthyroidism.

This clonotype was recorded many times. The CDR3 nucleotides read TGTGCCAGCAGCTCGAGCGGGAGGGCCGGCAATGAGCAGTTCTTC. It encodes CASSSSGRAGNEQFF. The chain is built from TRBV7-9 and TRBJ2-1, with 10 nucleotides matching TRBD2. This CDR3 is built from 15 residues. The V segment lost 4 bases and the J segment 6 bases; nucleotides outside the gene matches: 6. The germline gives CDR1 SEHNR, CDR2 FQNEAQ (reference sequence). The whole variable domain, remainder taken from reference TRBV7-9 and TRBJ2-1, is DTGVSQNPRHKITKRGQNVTFRCDPISEHNRLYWYRQTLGQGPEFLTYFQNEAQLEKSRLLSDRFSAERPKGSFSTLEIQRTEQGDSAMYLCASSSSGRAGNEQFFGPGTRLTVL.

This clonotype was observed a handful of times. This chain joins TRBV11-2 and TRBJ2-7, with TRBD2 as a possible D gene (5 bases). The CDR3 sequence is 13 residues long. Trimming took off 7 bases at V and 7 bases at J, with 17 bases between the two ends. Per germline, CDR1 SGHAT and CDR2 FQNNGV. CDR3 in amino acids: CASKLDPRGEQYF. DNA of the CDR3: TGTGCCAGCAAGTTAGACCCCAGAGGGGAGCAGTACTTC.

This clonotype was counted at least ten times. V usage is TRBV5-1 and J usage is TRBJ2-7, with 12 bases fitting TRBD2. V trimming: 4 bases; J trimming: 5 bases; junction bases outside the gene matches: 4. Germline V gives CDR1 SGHRS, CDR2 YFSETQ. CDR3 length: 14 amino acids. CDR3 DNA sequence: TGCGCCAGCAGCCTGACTAGCGGGAGAGACGAGCAGTACTTC. Encoded protein: CASSLTSGRDEQYF.

The chain employs TRBV27 and TRBJ2-1; 12 nucleotides line up with TRBD2. In germline, CDR1 is MNHEY, CDR2 SMNVEV (reference sequence). J gave up 3 bases and V 5 bases, and 8 bases lay outside the gene matches. The CDR3 sequence is 17 residues long. Written as DNA, the CDR3 is TGTGCCAGCAGTCCCCGACTAGCGGGAGCTCTCTACAATGAGCAGTTCTTC. Protein product: CASSPRLAGALYNEQFF.

This clonotype has a count of ten or more. The chain uses TRBV28 and TRBJ2-7; unclear D gene. CDR1 MDHEN and CDR2 SYDVKM come from the germline V gene. The CDR3 extends over 11 amino acids. Trimming removed 7 bases from V and 0 bases from J, with 4 bases in between. As DNA, the CDR3 is TGTGCCAGCATGAGCTCCTACGAGCAGTACTTC. Encoded protein: CASMSSYEQYF.

This sequence joins TRBV29-1 and TRBJ2-7; D perhaps matches TRBD1 (6 bases). Germline V gene sequence: CDR1 SQVTM, CDR2 ANQGSEA. This CDR3 contains 13 residues. The CDR3 nucleotides are TGCACCGATGAGGGACAAGGCCCCTACGAGCAGTACTTC. Its protein product is CTDEGQGPYEQYF.

This chain links TRBV6-2 or TRBV6-3 with TRBJ2-5; D may match TRBD1 or TRBD2 (7 bases each). This CDR3 is 15 amino acids long. V dropped 4 bases and J dropped 5 bases, with 17 bases sitting between them. Germline CDR1 MNHEY, CDR2 SVGEGT. CDR3 nucleotides: TGTGCCAGCAGTTTTCAGGCAGGGGGAGGGGAGACCCAGTACTTC. Residues: CASSFQAGGGETQYF.

The J gene is TRBJ1-3, the V gene TRBV6-5; TRBD1 might be the D (6 bases). V lost 0 bases, J lost 6 bases, and 9 bases lay in between. The germline gives CDR1 MNHEY, CDR2 SVGAGI. The CDR3 runs 14 residues. Written as DNA, the CDR3 is TGTGCCAGCAGTTACTCGAACAGGGCAAACACCATATATTTT. Translated: CASSYSNRANTIYF.

This clonotype was seen just once. Given a much more abundant clone one base away, this may be a read error. V gene TRBV28 combines with J gene TRBJ1-2; TRBD1 aligns across 10 bases. CDR3 length: 14 residues. Germline V CDR1 and CDR2: MDHEN, SYDVKM. J gave up 5 bases and V 3 bases, and 3 bases lay outside the gene matches. The CDR3 DNA reads TGTGCCAGCAGTTTGACAGGGGGCGCGTATGGCTACACCTTC. It is translated as CASSLTGGAYGYTF.

To note about this clonotype: One junction end does not reproduce the germline sequence, and a read error may be involved. The chain carries TRBV28 and TRBJ2-1; weak D call: TRBD2 (6 bases). CDR1 and CDR2 (germline): MDHEN, SYDVKM. The CDR3 contains 14 residues. The CDR3 sequence is CACSVSGLYNEQFF. The CDR3 coding sequence is TGTGCCTGCAGTGTCTCGGGACTCTACAATGAGCAGTTCTTC.

This rearrangement joins TRBV20-1 to TRBJ2-1; 8 bases match TRBD1. Trimming cost V 0 bases and J 10 bases; bases outside gene matches: 11. This CDR3 has 15 amino acids. Germline CDR1 reads DFQATT; CDR2 reads SNEGSKA (reference sequence). This chain's CDR3 is CSARDFRQGAREQFF. The CDR3 nucleotides are TGCAGTGCTAGAGATTTTAGGCAGGGGGCTAGGGAGCAGTTCTTC.

This clonotype was detected many times. The gene calls are TRBV30 and TRBJ2-1; TRBD2 aligns across 10 bases. Unmatched junction bases numbered 19, after V lost 7 bases and J lost 10 bases. This CDR3 is built from 16 residues. Germline-derived CDR1 and CDR2 are GTSNPN and SVGIG (reference sequence). Here the CDR3 DNA reads TGTGCCTCAGAGCCTGCCGGGACTAGCGTGGGAGGGGAGCAGTTCTTC. Protein sequence: CASEPAGTSVGGEQFF. Supplemented by reference TRBV30 and TRBJ2-1, the full variable domain reads SQTIHQWPATLVQPVGSPLSLECTVEGTSNPNLYWYRQAAGRGLQLLFYSVGIGQISSEVPQNLSASRPQDRQFILSSKKLLLSDSGFYLCASEPAGTSVGGEQFFGPGTRLTVL.

This clonotype was seen many times. The chain joins TRBV3-1 to TRBJ2-1; no firm D call. Germline loops: CDR1 LGHDT, CDR2 YNNKEL (reference sequence). The CDR3 covers 15 residues. Trimming took off 2 bases at V and 2 bases at J, with 10 bases between the two ends. CDR3 loop: CASSQNLRTYNEQFF. The CDR3 DNA is TGTGCCAGCAGCCAAAATCTACGAACCTACAATGAGCAGTTCTTC.

This clonotype was seen at least ten times. This chain uses TRBV28 with TRBJ2-1; D may be TRBD1 or TRBD2 (5 bases each). Trimming took 6 bases from V and 0 from J, leaving 18 bases between them. CDR3 length: 17 residues. The germline V gene has CDR1 MDHEN and CDR2 SYDVKM. CDR3 residues: CASRQRGGQSSYNEQFF. CDR3 DNA sequence: TGTGCCAGCAGGCAACGGGGCGGGCAGAGCTCCTACAATGAGCAGTTCTTC.

This clonotype was detected ten times or more. The chain couples TRBV2 to TRBJ2-3, with 8 bases aligning to TRBD2. The CDR3 length is 15 residues. Per the germline V gene, CDR1 is SNHLY and CDR2 is FYNNEI. Trimming took 6 bases from V and 0 from J; bases not matched to a gene: 5. Here the CDR3 DNA reads TGTGCCAGCAGATCACTAGCGGCAAGCACAGATACGCAGTATTTT. This sequence encodes CASRSLAASTDTQYF.

Many counts were recorded for this clonotype. The V gene is TRBV29-1, the J gene TRBJ1-1, with D perhaps matching TRBD1 (6 bases). The CDR3 runs to 11 residues. Germline-derived CDR1 and CDR2 are SQVTM and ANQGSEA. V lost 3 bases and J 10 bases, leaving 12 bases between the germline ends. For the CDR3, the DNA is TGCAGCGTTGACAGACAGGACCGAGCTTTCTTT. It translates to CSVDRQDRAFF.

V gene TRBV19 combines with J gene TRBJ1-6; D may be TRBD1 (6 bases). The CDR3 sequence is 12 residues long. The germline V and J ends were trimmed by 9 bases and 7 bases, with 10 bases remaining between them. The germline CDR1 and CDR2 sequences are LNHDA and SQIVND (reference sequence). The CDR3 coding sequence is TGTGCCAGCCAGGACAGAAATTCACCCCTCCACTTT. Protein product: CASQDRNSPLHF.

The V and J genes are TRBV6-1 and TRBJ1-4; TRBD1 is a possible D gene (6 bases). Trimming shortened V by 6 bases and J by 7 bases, and 15 bases separated the two germline ends. This CDR3 is built from 14 residues. Looked up from germline, CDR1 is MNHNS and CDR2 is SASEGT. This CDR3 reads CASRGGGVGEKLFF. CDR3 bases: TGTGCCAGCAGGGGAGGGGGGGTAGGTGAAAAACTGTTTTTT.

The table lists this clonotype with many counts. The chain combines TRBV4-1 with TRBJ1-1; no clear D gene. CDR1 and CDR2 (germline): MGHRA, YSYEKL. This CDR3 contains 14 residues. The germline V and J ends were trimmed by 1 base and 2 bases, with 8 bases remaining between them. CDR3 DNA sequence: TGCGCCAGCAGCCAAGCCAGCGATAACACTGAAGCTTTCTTT. It codes for CASSQASDNTEAFF.

The rearrangement joins TRBV9 to TRBJ2-7; possible D gene TRBD1, 5 bases. Trimming took off 0 bases at V and 0 bases at J, with 7 bases between the two ends. This CDR3 is 14 amino acids long. Per the germline V gene, CDR1 is SGDLS and CDR2 is YYNGEE. The CDR3 nucleotides read TGTGCCAGCAGCGTAGATGGGGCCTCCTACGAGCAGTACTTC. It codes for CASSVDGASYEQYF.

Only a few counts were recorded for this clonotype. The rearrangement joins TRBV4-1 to TRBJ2-7; tentatively, D is TRBD1 or TRBD2 (6 bases each). V was clipped by 0 bases and J by 5 bases, with 17 bases between them. The CDR3 sequence is 16 residues long. From germline, CDR1 is MGHRA and CDR2 YSYEKL. The CDR3 spells CASSQEGGGIRNEQYF. The CDR3 bases are TGCGCCAGCAGCCAAGAAGGAGGGGGTATTCGGAACGAGCAGTACTTC.